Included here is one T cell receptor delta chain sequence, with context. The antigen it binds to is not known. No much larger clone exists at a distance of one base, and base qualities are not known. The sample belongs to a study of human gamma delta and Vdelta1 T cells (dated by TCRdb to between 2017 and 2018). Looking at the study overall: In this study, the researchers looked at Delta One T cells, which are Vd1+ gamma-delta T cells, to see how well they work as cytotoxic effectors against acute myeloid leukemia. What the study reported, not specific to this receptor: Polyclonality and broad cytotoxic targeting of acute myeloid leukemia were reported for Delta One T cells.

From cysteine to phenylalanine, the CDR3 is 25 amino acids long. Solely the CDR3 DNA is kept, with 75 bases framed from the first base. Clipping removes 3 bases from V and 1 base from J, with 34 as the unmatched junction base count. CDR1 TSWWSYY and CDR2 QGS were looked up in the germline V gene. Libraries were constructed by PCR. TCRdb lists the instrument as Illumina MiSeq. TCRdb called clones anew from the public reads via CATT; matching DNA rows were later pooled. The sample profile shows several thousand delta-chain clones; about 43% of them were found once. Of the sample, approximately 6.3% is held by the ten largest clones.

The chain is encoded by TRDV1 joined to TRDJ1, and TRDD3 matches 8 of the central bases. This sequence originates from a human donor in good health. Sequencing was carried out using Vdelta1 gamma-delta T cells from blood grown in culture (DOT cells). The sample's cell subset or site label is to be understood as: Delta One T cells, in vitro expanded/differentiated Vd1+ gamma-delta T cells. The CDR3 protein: CALGDSIVDTPGLYWGASPTDKLIF. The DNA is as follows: TGTGCTCTTGGGGACTCGATTGTAGATACCCCGGGACTATACTGGGGGGCCTCCCCCACCGATAAACTCATCTTT.